The 6 T cell receptor beta chains presented below share a single source sample, sequenced in a study of OX40 agonist ivuxolimab in advanced cancers. Data came from immunoSEQ multiplex PCR; TCRdb stores just in-frame clones and leaves some out. Of more than 45,000 clones in the sample, approximately 86% were seen once. Here the sequenced sample was CD4+ or CD8+ T cells sorted from blood, taken in a trial of the OX40 agonist ivuxolimab. These receptors were collected from an adult with an advanced solid tumor such as melanoma, head and neck, liver or kidney cancer.

This chain uses TRBV5-4 with TRBJ1-1, with D hard to call. The CDR3 runs to 14 residues. Trimming removed 0 bases at V and 0 bases at J, with 6 bases between. Germline V gene sequence: CDR1 SGHNT, CDR2 YYREEE (reference sequence). CDR3 nucleotide sequence: TGTGCCAGCAGCTTGGCACGGATGAACACTGAAGCTTTCTTT. Protein product: CASSLARMNTEAFF.

The chain links TRBV4-2 to TRBJ2-7; D is perhaps TRBD2 (5 bases). CDR1 and CDR2 (germline): LGHNA, YNFKEQ. The CDR3 loop spans 18 amino acids. Deletions cut 0 bases from V and 1 base from J, with 19 bases between. Written as DNA, the CDR3 is TGTGCCAGCAGCCAAGATGGAGGTGAGGGTTCTTGGTCCTACGAGCAGTACTTC. This sequence encodes CASSQDGGEGSWSYEQYF.

The rearrangement joins TRBV7-9 to TRBJ2-7, with a possible D match to TRBD1 (6 bases). Germline V gene lookup returns CDR1 SEHNR and CDR2 FQNEAQ (reference sequence). The CDR3 contains 15 residues. With 4 bases removed from V and 5 bases from J, the gap between germline ends came to 18 bases. CDR3 region: CASSSQITQGNEQYF. CDR3 sequence (DNA): TGTGCCAGCAGCTCCCAAATAACACAGGGAAACGAGCAGTACTTC.

The CDR3 sequence is CASSLSGAVTEAFF. The CDR3, as DNA: TGTGCCAGCAGCTTATCAGGGGCGGTCACCGAAGCTTTCTTT. V usage is TRBV5-8 and J usage is TRBJ1-1, with D perhaps TRBD1 (6 bases). V dropped 2 bases and J dropped 8 bases, with 16 bases sitting between them. The germline CDR1 and CDR2 sequences are SGHTS and YDEGEE. The CDR3 is made up of 14 amino acids. Based on the CDR3 plus reference TRBV5-8 and TRBJ1-1, the full variable domain is EAGVTQSPTHLIKTRGQQATLRCSPISGHTSVYWYQQALGLGLQFLLWYDEGEERNRGNFPPRFSGRQFPNYSSELNVNALELEDSALYLCASSLSGAVTEAFFGQGTRLTVV.

This clone was observed once. The V gene is TRBV5-1, the J gene TRBJ1-4, with D hard to call. The V end lost 3 bases, the J end lost 0 bases, and 9 bases lay between the germline ends. This CDR3 region has 15 residues. Germline assignment: CDR1 SGHRS and CDR2 YFSETQ. CDR3 residues: CASSYTGSTNEKLFF. DNA of the CDR3: TGCGCCAGCAGCTACACGGGGTCAACTAATGAAAAACTGTTTTTT.

The chain combines TRBV19 with TRBJ2-1; 7 nucleotides match TRBD1. V was clipped by 4 bases and J by 0 bases; unmatched bases: 6. This CDR3 region has 16 residues. From germline, CDR1 is LNHDA and CDR2 SQIVND (reference sequence). CDR3 nucleotides: TGTGCCAGTAGTACCCCGACAGGGCTCTCCTACAATGAGCAGTTCTTC. It translates to CASSTPTGLSYNEQFF.